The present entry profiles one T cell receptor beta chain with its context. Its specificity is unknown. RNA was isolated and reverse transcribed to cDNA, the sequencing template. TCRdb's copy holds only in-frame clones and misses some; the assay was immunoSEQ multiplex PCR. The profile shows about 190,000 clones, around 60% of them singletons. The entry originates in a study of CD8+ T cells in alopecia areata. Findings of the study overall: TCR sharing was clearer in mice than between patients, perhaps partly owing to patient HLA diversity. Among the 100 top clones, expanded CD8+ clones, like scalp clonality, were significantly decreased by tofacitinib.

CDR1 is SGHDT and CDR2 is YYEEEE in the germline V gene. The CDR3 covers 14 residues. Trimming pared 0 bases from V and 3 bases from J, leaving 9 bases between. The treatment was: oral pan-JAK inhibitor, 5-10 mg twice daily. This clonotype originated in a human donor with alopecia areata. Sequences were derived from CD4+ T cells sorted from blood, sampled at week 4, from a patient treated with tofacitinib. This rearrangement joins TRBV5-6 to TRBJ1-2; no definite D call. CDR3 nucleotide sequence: TGTGCCAGCAGCTTGGTGGCAGGATACTATGGCTACACCTTC. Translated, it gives CASSLVAGYYGYTF. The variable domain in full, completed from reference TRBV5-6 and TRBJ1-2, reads DAGVTQSPTHLIKTRGQQVTLRCSPKSGHDTVSWYQQALGQGPQFIFQYYEEEERQRGNFPDRFSGHQFPNYSSELNVNALLLGDSALYLCASSLVAGYYGYTFGSGTRLTVV.